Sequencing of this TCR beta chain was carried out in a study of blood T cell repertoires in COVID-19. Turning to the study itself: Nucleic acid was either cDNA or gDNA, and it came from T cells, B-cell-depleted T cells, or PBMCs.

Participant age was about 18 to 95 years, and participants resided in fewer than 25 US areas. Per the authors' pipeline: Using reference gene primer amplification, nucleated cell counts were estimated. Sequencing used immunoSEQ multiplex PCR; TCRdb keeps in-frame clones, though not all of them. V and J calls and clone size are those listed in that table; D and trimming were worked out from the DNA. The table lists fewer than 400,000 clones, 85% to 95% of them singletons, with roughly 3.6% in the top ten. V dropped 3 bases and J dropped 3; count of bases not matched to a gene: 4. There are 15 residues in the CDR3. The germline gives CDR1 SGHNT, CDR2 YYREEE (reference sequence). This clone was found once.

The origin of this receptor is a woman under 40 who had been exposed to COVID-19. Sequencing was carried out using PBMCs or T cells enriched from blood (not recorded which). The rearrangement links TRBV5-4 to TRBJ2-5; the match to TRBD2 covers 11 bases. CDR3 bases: TGTGCCAGCAGCTCGACTAGCGGGGCAAAAGAGACCCAGTACTTC. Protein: CASSSTSGAKETQYF.